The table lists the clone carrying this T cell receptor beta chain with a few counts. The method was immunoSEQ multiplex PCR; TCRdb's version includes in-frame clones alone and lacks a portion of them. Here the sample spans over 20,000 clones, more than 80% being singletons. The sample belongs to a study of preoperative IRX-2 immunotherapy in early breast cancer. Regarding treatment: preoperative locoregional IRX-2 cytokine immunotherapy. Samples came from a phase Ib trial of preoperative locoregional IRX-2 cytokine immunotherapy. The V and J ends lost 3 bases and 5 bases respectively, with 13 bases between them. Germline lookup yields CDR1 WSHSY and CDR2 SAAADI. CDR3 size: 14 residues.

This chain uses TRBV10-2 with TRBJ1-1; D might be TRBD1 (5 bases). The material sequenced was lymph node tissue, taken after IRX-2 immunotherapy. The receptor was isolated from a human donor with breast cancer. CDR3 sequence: CASSDGAVATEAFF. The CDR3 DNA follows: TGCGCCAGCAGTGATGGGGCAGTAGCTACTGAAGCTTTCTTT.